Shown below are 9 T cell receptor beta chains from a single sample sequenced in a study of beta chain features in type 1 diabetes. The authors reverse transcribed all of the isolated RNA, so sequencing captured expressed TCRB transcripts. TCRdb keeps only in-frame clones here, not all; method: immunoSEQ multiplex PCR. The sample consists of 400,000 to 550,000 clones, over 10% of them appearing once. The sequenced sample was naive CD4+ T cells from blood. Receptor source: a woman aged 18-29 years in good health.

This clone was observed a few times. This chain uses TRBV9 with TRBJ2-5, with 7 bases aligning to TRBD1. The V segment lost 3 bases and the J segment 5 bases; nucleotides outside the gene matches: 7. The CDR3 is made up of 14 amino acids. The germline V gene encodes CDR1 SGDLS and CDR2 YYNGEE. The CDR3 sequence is CASSGDRVGETQYF. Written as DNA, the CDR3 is TGTGCCAGCAGCGGCGACAGGGTTGGGGAGACCCAGTACTTC.

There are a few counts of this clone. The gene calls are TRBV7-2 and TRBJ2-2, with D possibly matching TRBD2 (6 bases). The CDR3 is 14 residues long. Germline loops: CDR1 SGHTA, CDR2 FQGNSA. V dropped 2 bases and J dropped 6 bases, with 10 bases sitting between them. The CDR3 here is CASSLIGGAGELFF. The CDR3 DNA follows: TGTGCCAGCAGCTTAATCGGGGGAGCCGGGGAGCTGTTTTTT.

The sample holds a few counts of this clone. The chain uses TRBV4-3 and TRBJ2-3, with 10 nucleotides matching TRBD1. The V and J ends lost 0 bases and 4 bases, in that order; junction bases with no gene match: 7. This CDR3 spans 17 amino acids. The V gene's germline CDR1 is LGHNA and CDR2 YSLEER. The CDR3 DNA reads TGCGCCAGCAGCCAAGATCGGGGACAGGGGACGGCAGATACGCAGTATTTT. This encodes CASSQDRGQGTADTQYF.

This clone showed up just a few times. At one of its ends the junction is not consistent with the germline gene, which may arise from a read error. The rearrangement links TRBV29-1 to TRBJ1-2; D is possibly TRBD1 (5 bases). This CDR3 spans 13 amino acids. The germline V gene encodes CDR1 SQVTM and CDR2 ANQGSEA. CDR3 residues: CSVETVGGYGDTF. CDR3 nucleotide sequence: TGCAGCGTGGAGACAGTGGGAGGATATGGCGACACCTTC. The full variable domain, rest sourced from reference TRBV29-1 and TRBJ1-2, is SAVISQKPSRDICQRGTSLTIQCQVDSQVTMMFWYRQQPGQSLTLIATANQGSEATYESGFVIDKFPISRPNLTFSTLTVSNMSPEDSSIYLCSVETVGGYGDTFGSGTRLTVV.

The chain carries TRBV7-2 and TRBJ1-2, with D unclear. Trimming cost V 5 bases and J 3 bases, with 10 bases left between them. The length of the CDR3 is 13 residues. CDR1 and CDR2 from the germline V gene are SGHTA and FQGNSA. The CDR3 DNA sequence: TGTGCCAGCAGCCCAGACCGATACTATGGCTACACCTTC. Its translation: CASSPDRYYGYTF.

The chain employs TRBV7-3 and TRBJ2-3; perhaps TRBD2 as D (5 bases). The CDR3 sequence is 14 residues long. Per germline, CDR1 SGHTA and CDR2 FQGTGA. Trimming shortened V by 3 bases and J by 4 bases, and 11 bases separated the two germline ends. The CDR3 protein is CASSFGGLSDTQYF. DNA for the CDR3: TGTGCCAGCAGCTTTGGCGGGTTGTCAGATACGCAGTATTTT.

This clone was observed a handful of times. The CDR3 nucleotides are TGTGCCAGCAGTGCGTTGAGCGGGGGCACAGATACGCAGTATTTT. It translates to CASSALSGGTDTQYF. This chain links TRBV28 with TRBJ2-3; 7 bases are shared with TRBD2. Germline V gene sequence: CDR1 MDHEN, CDR2 SYDVKM. The V segment lost 5 bases and the J segment 1 base; nucleotides outside the gene matches: 6. The CDR3 runs 15 residues.

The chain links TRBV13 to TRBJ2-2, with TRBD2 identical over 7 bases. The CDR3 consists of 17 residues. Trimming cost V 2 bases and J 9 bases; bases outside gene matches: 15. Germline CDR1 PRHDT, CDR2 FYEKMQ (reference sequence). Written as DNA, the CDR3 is TGTGCCAGCAGCTTACCCCCTTTGATAGCGGGTACCCGGGAGCTGTTTTTT. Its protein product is CASSLPPLIAGTRELFF.

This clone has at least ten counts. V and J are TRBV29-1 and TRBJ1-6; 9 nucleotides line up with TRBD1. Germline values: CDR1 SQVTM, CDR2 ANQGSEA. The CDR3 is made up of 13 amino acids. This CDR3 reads CSAQGAPNSPLHF. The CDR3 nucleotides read TGCAGTGCACAGGGGGCTCCTAATTCACCCCTCCACTTT.